The clone carrying this T cell receptor beta chain has just a few counts. The data are from a study of identical twins. With template switching, a universal primer site was added, and the cDNA carried unique molecular identifiers. TCRdb used MiXCR to reprocess the 5' RACE reads, holding one entry per CDR3 protein. The data contain about 340,000 distinct CDR3 sequences, 9% to 15% of them singletons. V was clipped by 6 bases and J by 1 base, with 11 bases between them. This CDR3 contains 14 residues. The same specimen was also included in a second study, on yellow fever vaccine responses in identical twins. That source reports: Reportedly, the T cell response mounted by twins to vaccine seemed partly convergent, partly personalized.

This rearrangement joins TRBV12-3 or TRBV12-4 to TRBJ2-3, with no clear D. The source is a woman under 30 in good health. Input material: CD8+ T cells sorted from blood. CDR3 residues: CASSNSGGTDTQYF. The CDR3 DNA is TGTGCCAGCAGCAATAGTGGGGGCACAGATACGCAGTATTTT.